The 8 T cell receptor beta chains below were found in one sample sequenced in a study of shared clonotypes between healthy human individuals (dated by TCRdb to 2018 to 2020). Library construction relied on the immunoSEQ multiplex PCR assay. TCRdb stores this immuneACCESS table with in-frame sequences only. Part of the clones is absent; in the studies checked, under half of the shortfall reflects unresolved V genes, and no reason is known for the rest. The sample table contains about 1.1 million clones; only one count was recorded for 70% to 80% of them. The top ten hold 0.89% of the sample. Source material: memory CD4+ T cells from PBMCs. The intended sense of this specimen's cell subset or site label: CD45RA-negative fraction. The receptors come from a man younger than 30 in good health. Some clones in this sample may be carry-over from other donors' samples.

V usage is TRBV5-1 and J usage is TRBJ2-7; TRBD2 matches at 8 bases. Trimming removed 5 bases from V and 7 bases from J; junction bases left unmatched: 14. This CDR3 has 15 residues. The germline CDR1 and CDR2 sequences are SGHRS and YFSETQ. CDR3 loop: CASSLITSGGYEQYF. The DNA of the CDR3 is TGCGCCAGCAGTCTAATCACTAGCGGCGGGTATGAGCAGTACTTC.

This sequence joins TRBV27 and TRBJ1-5, with D unclear. Trimming took 8 bases from V and 7 from J, leaving 18 bases between them. Germline V gene sequence: CDR1 MNHEY, CDR2 SMNVEV (reference sequence). The CDR3 runs 14 residues. The CDR3 reads CASASSRSNQPQHF. In DNA form, the CDR3 reads TGTGCCAGCGCATCCAGCCGTTCGAACCAGCCCCAGCATTTT.

The chain uses TRBV5-1 and TRBJ1-1, with 8 bases that match TRBD1. V dropped 4 bases and J dropped 7; count of bases not matched to a gene: 6. Germline lookup yields CDR1 SGHRS and CDR2 YFSETQ. CDR3 length: 13 residues. The CDR3, as DNA: TGCGCCAGCAGCACTACCGGGACAGGTGAAGCTTTCTTT. It specifies CASSTTGTGEAFF.

With respect to this clone: This likely came from a read error, as a far larger clone is one base away. Because it lacks the conserved phenylalanine or tryptophan at the end, this CDR3 is likely a read error. This rearrangement joins TRBV30 to TRBJ2-2; D is tentatively TRBD1 or TRBD2 (6 bases each). V was trimmed by 3 bases and J by 5 bases, leaving 16 bases between them. This CDR3 region has 15 residues. CDR1 and CDR2 (germline): GTSNPN, SVGIG (reference sequence). The CDR3 sequence is CAWRSAGEDTGELFS. The CDR3 DNA sequence: TGTGCCTGGAGGAGTGCAGGGGAGGATACCGGGGAGCTGTTTTCT.

As to this clone: The same CDR3 is also encoded by other DNA sequences in this sample. The rearrangement links TRBV2 to TRBJ1-5; TRBD1 agrees at 10 bases. This CDR3 is built from 15 residues. Germline CDR1 reads SNHLY; CDR2 reads FYNNEI. V lost 6 bases and J lost 2; bases outside the gene matches: 4. CDR3 DNA sequence: TGTGCCAGCAGCGGGACAGGGGTCGGCAATCAGCCCCAGCATTTT. This codes for CASSGTGVGNQPQHF.

The chain joins TRBV11-1 to TRBJ2-7, with D hard to call. The V and J ends lost 5 bases and 0 bases respectively, with 14 bases between them. The CDR3 runs 15 residues. Germline CDR1 reads SGHAT; CDR2 reads FQDESV (reference sequence). The chain's CDR3 is CASSLGPMSSYEQYF. The CDR3 nucleotides read TGTGCCAGCAGCCTAGGACCTATGAGCTCCTACGAGCAGTACTTC.

The chain recombines TRBV7-8 with TRBJ1-1; D is ambiguous. V was trimmed by 3 bases and J by 2 bases, leaving 13 bases between them. The CDR3 extends over 15 amino acids. Germline V gives CDR1 SGHVS, CDR2 FQNEAQ. Here the CDR3 reads CASSFQAGKNTEAFF. CDR3 bases: TGTGCCAGCAGCTTCCAGGCGGGGAAAAACACTGAAGCTTTCTTT.

The chain employs TRBV28 and TRBJ1-3, with D unclear. Germline-derived CDR1 and CDR2 are MDHEN and SYDVKM. This CDR3 spans 16 amino acids. Between the trimmed V and J ends, which lost 6 bases and 4 bases, there was a span of 19 bases. CDR3 nucleotides: TGTGCCAGCAGCGGGGAGGACGTCCTGGGCGGAAACACCATATATTTT. It encodes CASSGEDVLGGNTIYF.